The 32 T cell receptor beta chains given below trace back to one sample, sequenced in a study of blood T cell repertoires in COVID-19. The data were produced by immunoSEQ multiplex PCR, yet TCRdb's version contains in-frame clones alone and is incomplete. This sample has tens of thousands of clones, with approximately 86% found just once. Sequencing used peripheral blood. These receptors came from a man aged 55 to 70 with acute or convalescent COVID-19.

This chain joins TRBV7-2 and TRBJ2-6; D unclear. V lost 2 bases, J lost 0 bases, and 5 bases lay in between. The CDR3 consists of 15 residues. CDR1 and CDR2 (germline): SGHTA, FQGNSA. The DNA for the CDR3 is TGTGCCAGCAGCTTAAGCGCCTCTGGGGCCAACGTCCTGACTTTC. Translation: CASSLSASGANVLTF.

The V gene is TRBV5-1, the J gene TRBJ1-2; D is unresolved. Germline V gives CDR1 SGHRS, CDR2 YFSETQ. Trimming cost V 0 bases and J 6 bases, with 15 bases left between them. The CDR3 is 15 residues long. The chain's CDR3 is CASSLETEGRNGYTF. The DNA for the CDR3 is TGCGCCAGCAGCTTGGAAACAGAGGGAAGGAATGGCTACACCTTC.

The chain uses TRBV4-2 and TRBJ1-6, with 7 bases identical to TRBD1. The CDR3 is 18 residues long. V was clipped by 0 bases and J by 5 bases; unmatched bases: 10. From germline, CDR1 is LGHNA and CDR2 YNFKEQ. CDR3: CASSQEAPTTGNNSPLHF. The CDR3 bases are TGTGCCAGCAGCCAAGAGGCTCCGACGACAGGGAATAATTCACCCCTCCACTTT.

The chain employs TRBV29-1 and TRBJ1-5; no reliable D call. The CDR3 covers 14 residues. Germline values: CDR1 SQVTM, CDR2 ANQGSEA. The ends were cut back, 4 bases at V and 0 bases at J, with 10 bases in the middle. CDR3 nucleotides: TGCAGCGTTGGAGGCCAGACTAGCAATCAGCCCCAGCATTTT. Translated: CSVGGQTSNQPQHF.

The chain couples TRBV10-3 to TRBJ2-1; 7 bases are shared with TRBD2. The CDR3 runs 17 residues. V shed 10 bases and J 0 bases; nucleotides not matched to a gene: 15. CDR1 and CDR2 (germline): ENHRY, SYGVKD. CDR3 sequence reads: CATISGGTSDSYNEQFF. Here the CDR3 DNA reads TGTGCCACCATCAGTGGGGGTACTAGCGACTCCTACAATGAGCAGTTCTTC.

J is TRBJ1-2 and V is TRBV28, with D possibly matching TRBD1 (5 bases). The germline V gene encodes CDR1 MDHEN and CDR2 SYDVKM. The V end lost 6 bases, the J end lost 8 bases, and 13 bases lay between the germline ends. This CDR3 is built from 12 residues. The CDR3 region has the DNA TGTGCCAGCAGCACCACAGGCTTGGGCTACACCTTC. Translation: CASSTTGLGYTF.

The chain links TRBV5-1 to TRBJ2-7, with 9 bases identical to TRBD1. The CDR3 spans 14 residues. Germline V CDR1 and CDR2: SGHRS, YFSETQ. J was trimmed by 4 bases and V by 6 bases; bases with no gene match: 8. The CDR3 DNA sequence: TGCGCCAGCACGCCCGGGACAGGGCGGTACGAGCAGTACTTC. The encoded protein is CASTPGTGRYEQYF.

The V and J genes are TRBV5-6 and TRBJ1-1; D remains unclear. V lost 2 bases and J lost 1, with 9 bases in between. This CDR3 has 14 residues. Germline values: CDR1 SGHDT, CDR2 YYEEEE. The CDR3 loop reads CASSFQPGNTEAFF. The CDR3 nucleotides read TGTGCCAGCAGCTTTCAACCCGGGAACACTGAAGCTTTCTTT.

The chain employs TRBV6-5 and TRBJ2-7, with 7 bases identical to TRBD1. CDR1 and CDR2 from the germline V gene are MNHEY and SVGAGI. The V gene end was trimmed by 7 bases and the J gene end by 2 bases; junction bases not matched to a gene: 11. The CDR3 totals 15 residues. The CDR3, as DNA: TGTGCCAGCAAGCCCGGACAGGCCATAGCCTACGAGCAGTACTTC. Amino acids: CASKPGQAIAYEQYF.

The CDR3 DNA sequence: TGTGCCAGCAGCTTAGGTCGGTTGAACACTGAAGCTTTCTTT. Amino acid sequence: CASSLGRLNTEAFF. This chain connects TRBV7-6 to TRBJ1-1; D not resolved. This CDR3 contains 14 residues. V was cut by 1 base and J by 0 bases, with 6 bases left in between. Looked up from germline, CDR1 is SGHVS and CDR2 is FNYEAQ.

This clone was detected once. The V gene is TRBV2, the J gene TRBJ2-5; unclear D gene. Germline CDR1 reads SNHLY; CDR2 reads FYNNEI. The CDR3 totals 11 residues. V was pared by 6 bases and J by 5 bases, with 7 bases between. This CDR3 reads CASSARETQYF. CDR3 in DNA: TGTGCCAGCAGCGCGAGGGAGACCCAGTACTTC.

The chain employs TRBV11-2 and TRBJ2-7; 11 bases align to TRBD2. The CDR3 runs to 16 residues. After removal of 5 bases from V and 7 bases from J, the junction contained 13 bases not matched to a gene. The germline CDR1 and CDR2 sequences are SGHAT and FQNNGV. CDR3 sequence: CASSPLGLAGSGEQYF. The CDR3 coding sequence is TGTGCCAGCAGCCCACTTGGACTAGCGGGCTCGGGGGAGCAGTACTTC.

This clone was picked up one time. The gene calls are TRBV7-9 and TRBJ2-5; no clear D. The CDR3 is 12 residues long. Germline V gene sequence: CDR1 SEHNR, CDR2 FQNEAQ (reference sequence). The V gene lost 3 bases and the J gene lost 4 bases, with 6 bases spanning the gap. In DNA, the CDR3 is TGTGCCAGCAGCTTCAAGCCAGAGACCCAGTACTTC. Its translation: CASSFKPETQYF.

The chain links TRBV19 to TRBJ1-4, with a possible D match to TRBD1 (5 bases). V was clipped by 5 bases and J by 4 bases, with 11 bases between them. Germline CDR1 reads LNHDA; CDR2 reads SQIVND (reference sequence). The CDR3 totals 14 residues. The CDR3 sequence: CASSYRFNNEKLFF. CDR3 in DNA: TGTGCCAGTAGTTACAGGTTCAATAATGAAAAACTGTTTTTT.

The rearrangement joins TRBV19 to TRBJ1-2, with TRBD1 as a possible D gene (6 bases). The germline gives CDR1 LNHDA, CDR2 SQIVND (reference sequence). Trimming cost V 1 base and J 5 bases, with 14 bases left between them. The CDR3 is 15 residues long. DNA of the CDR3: TGTGCCAGTAGTATAGTGGGGGCCGCGGAATATGGCTACACCTTC. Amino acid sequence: CASSIVGAAEYGYTF.

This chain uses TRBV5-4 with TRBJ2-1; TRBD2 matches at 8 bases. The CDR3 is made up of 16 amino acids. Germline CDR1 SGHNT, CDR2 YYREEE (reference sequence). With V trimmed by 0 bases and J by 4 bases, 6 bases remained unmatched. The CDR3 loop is CASSLVGQREYNEQFF. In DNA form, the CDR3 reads TGTGCCAGCAGCTTGGTAGGCCAGCGGGAGTACAATGAGCAGTTCTTC.

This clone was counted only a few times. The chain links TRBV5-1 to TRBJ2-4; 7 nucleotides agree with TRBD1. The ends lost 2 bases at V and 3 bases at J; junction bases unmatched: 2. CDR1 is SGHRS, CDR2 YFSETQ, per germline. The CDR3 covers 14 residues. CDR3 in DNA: TGCGCCAGCAGCTTACAGGGGAACAAAAACATTCAGTACTTC. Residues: CASSLQGNKNIQYF.

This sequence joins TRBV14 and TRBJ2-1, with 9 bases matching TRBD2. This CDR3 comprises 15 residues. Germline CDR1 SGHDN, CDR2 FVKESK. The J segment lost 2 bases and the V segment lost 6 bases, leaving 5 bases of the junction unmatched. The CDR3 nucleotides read TGTGCCAGCAGAACCGGGACTAGCCCCTACAATGAGCAGTTCTTC. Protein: CASRTGTSPYNEQFF.

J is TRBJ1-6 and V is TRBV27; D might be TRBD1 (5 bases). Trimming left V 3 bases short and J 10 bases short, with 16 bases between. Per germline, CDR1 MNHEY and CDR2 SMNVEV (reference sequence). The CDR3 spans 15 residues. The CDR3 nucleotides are TGTGCCAGCAGTTTTGTAGGGGTGGATGGGTCACCCCTCCACTTT. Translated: CASSFVGVDGSPLHF.

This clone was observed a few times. The CDR3 DNA is TGTGCCAGCGCTGGTTGGGACAGGGGCATCTATGGCTACACCTTC. This gives the protein CASAGWDRGIYGYTF. The rearrangement uses TRBV3-1 (or the pseudogene TRBV3-2) and TRBJ1-2, with 10 bases matching TRBD1. The V segment lost 8 bases and the J segment 4 bases; nucleotides outside the gene matches: 10. The CDR3 runs to 15 residues. Germline CDR1 LGHDT, CDR2 YNNKEL (reference sequence).

The CDR3 sequence: CASSLSPAGATDTQYF. The DNA for the CDR3 is TGTGCCAGCAGTTTATCCCCGGCGGGGGCCACAGATACGCAGTATTTT. The rearrangement joins TRBV28 to TRBJ2-3; a weak D match, TRBD2 (7 bases). The ends were cut back, 1 base at V and 2 bases at J, with 13 bases in the middle. Germline CDR1 and CDR2: MDHEN and SYDVKM. This CDR3 comprises 16 residues.

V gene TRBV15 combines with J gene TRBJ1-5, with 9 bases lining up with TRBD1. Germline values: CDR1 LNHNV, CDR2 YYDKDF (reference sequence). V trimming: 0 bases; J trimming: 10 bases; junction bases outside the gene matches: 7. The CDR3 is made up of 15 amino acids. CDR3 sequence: CATSRDLQGANPQHF. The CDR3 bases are TGTGCCACCAGCAGAGACCTACAGGGGGCGAATCCCCAGCATTTT. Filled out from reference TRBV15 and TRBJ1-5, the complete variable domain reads DAMVIQNPRYQVTQFGKPVTLSCSQTLNHNVMYWYQQKSSQAPKLLFHYYDKDFNNEADTPDNFQSRRPNTSFCFLDIRSPGLGDTAMYLCATSRDLQGANPQHFGDGTRLSIL.

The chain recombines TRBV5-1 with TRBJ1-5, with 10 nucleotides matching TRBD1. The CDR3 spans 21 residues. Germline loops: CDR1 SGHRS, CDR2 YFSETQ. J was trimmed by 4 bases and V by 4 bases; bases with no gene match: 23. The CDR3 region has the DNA TGCGCCAGCAGCCCCCGGGCCGTAGGGGACAGGGGCTTGGGAGGGAATCAGCCCCAGCATTTT. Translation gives CASSPRAVGDRGLGGNQPQHF.

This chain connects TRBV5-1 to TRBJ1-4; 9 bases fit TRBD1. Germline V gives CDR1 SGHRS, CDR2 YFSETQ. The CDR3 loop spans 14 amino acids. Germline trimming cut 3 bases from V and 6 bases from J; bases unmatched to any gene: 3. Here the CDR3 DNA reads TGCGCCAGCAGCTCAGGGGACAGGGATGAAAAACTGTTTTTT. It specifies CASSSGDRDEKLFF.

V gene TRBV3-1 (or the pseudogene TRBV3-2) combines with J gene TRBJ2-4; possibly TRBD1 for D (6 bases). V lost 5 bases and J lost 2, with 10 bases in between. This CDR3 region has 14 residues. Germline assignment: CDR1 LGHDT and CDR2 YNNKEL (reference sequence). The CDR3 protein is CASSLQGSKNIQYF. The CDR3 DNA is TGTGCCAGCAGCTTACAGGGATCCAAAAACATTCAGTACTTC.

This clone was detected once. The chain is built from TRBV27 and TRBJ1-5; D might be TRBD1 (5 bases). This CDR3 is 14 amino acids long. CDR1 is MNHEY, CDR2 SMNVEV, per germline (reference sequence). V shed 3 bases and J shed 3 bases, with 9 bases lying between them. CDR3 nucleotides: TGTGCCAGCAGTTTTGCGGGGGTCAATCAGCCCCAGCATTTT. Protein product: CASSFAGVNQPQHF.

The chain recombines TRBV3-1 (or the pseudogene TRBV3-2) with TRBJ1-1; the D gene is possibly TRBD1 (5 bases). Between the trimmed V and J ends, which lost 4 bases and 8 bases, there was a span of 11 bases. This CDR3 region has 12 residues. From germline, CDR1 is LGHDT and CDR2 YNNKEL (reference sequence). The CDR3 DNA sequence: TGTGCCAGCAGCCGGCAGGGTGGAGAAGCTTTCTTT. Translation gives CASSRQGGEAFF.

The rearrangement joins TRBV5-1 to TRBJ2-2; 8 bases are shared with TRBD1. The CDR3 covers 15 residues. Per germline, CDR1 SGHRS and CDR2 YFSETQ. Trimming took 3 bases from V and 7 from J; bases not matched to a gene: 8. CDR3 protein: CASSSDRGVGGELFF. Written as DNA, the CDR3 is TGCGCCAGCAGCTCAGACAGGGGCGTTGGCGGGGAGCTGTTTTTT.

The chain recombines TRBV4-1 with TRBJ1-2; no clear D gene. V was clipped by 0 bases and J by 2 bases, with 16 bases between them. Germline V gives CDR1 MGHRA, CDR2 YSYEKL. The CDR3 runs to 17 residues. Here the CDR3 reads CASSQDRVRGGNYGYTF. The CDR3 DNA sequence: TGCGCCAGCAGCCAAGATCGGGTGCGGGGAGGGAACTATGGCTACACCTTC.

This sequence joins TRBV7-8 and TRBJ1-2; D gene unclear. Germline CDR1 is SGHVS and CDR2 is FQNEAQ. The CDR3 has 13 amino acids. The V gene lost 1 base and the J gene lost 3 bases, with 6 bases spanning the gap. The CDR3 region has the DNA TGTGCCAGCAGCTTAGTAAATGACTATGGCTACACCTTC. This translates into CASSLVNDYGYTF.

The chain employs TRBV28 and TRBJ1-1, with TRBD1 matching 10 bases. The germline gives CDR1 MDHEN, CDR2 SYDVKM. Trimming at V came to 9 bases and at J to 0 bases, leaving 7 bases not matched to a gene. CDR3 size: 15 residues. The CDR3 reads CASRRQGAMNTEAFF. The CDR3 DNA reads TGTGCCAGTCGCCGACAGGGGGCAATGAACACTGAAGCTTTCTTT.

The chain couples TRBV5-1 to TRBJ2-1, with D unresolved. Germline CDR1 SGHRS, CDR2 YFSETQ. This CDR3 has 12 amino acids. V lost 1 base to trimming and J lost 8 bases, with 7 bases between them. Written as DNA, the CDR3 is TGCGCCAGCAGCTTGAATCGGGATGAGCAGTTCTTC. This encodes CASSLNRDEQFF.